These T cell receptor beta chains were read from a single sample in a study of cytomegalovirus exposure and HLA in healthy donors. TCRdb's table, derived via immunoSEQ multiplex PCR, lists solely in-frame clones and lacks some. The table lists about 130,000 clones, approximately 81% of them singletons. Material for sequencing was PBMCs. The source of these receptors is a man in his late teens or twenties in good health and CMV-seronegative. CDR3s include the opening cysteine and the closing phenylalanine or tryptophan. A D gene is named only where the DNA matches it firmly. Clone size is shown for a subset of rows, as once, few, many or a class of expanded clone.

d_gene	abundance	v_gene	len	j_gene	CDR3aa	CDR3nt
.	.	TRBV27	17	TRBJ2-1	CASSLVAIGVQIYEQFF	TGTGCCAGCAGTTTAGTTGCCATAGGGGTTCAAATCTATGAGCAGTTCTTC
TRBD1	.	TRBV4-1	15	TRBJ1-1	CASSQDRQGGTEAFF	TGCGCCAGCAGCCAAGATAGACAGGGAGGCACTGAAGCTTTCTTT
TRBD1	few	TRBV30	14	TRBJ2-6	CACPDRVGANVLTF	TGTGCCTGCCCCGACAGGGTTGGGGCCAACGTCCTGACTTTC
TRBD2	.	TRBV7-2	16	TRBJ2-1	CASSLGTSGTYNEQFF	TGTGCCAGCAGCTTGGGGACTAGCGGGACCTACAATGAGCAGTTCTTC
TRBD2	.	TRBV5-1	15	TRBJ2-1	CASSPSGKSYNEQFF	TGCGCCAGCAGCCCTAGCGGGAAATCCTACAATGAGCAGTTCTTC
TRBD2	.	TRBV9	20	TRBJ2-3	CASSPTGLAGALFGTDTQYF	TGTGCCAGCAGCCCAACGGGACTAGCGGGAGCGTTGTTTGGCACAGATACGCAGTATTTT
.	.	TRBV5-1	14	TRBJ2-3	CASNGRVGTDTQYF	TGCGCCAGCAACGGTCGTGTTGGCACAGATACGCAGTATTTT
TRBD2	.	TRBV30	16	TRBJ2-3	CAWSPGLAAATDTQYF	TGTGCCTGGAGTCCGGGACTAGCGGCTGCAACAGATACGCAGTATTTT
.	.	TRBV14	16	TRBJ2-2	CASGQEWAQDGGELFF	TGTGCCAGCGGCCAAGAATGGGCACAGGACGGTGGGGAGCTGTTTTTT
.	few	TRBV7-2	13	TRBJ1-2	CASSLGQLYGYTF	TGTGCCAGCAGCTTAGGACAGCTCTATGGCTACACCTTC
TRBD2	.	TRBV7-9	15	TRBJ2-1	CASSPRLAGAWEQFF	TGTGCCAGCAGCCCCCGACTAGCGGGAGCTTGGGAGCAGTTCTTC
.	.	TRBV29-1	10	TRBJ1-1	CSTGGREAFF	TGCAGCACGGGAGGTAGAGAAGCTTTCTTT
.	.	TRBV5-4	18	TRBJ2-1	CASSLNGPAASSYNEQFF	TGTGCCAGCAGCTTGAATGGTCCAGCGGCGAGCTCCTACAATGAGCAGTTCTTC
.	.	TRBV5-1	14	TRBJ2-3	CASSLGQEADTQYF	TGCGCCAGCAGCTTGGGACAGGAAGCAGATACGCAGTATTTT
TRBD2	.	TRBV30	14	TRBJ2-2	CAWSVTSGAGELFF	TGTGCCTGGAGTGTGACTAGCGGCGCCGGGGAGCTGTTTTTT
TRBD2	.	TRBV7-9	18	TRBJ2-7	CASSLDGLAGGSSYEQYF	TGTGCCAGCAGCTTAGATGGACTAGCGGGCGGAAGCTCCTACGAGCAGTACTTC
.	few	TRBV7-9	13	TRBJ1-1	CASSPRRDTEAFF	TGTGCCAGCAGTCCCAGGAGGGACACTGAAGCTTTCTTT
TRBD1	.	TRBV5-1	14	TRBJ1-2	CASGSGQLNYGYTF	TGCGCCAGCGGATCGGGACAGCTAAACTATGGCTACACCTTC
TRBD2	.	TRBV6-4	15	TRBJ2-1	CASSDSGGLPNEQFF	TGTGCCAGCAGTGACTCGGGGGGACTACCCAATGAGCAGTTCTTC
.	.	TRBV6-5	15	TRBJ1-2	CASSFQDSLGYGYTF	TGTGCCAGCAGTTTCCAAGACAGTCTCGGCTATGGCTACACCTTC
.	.	TRBV5-4	16	TRBJ1-6	CASSPGGALQNSPLHF	TGTGCCAGCAGCCCCGGAGGAGCCCTACAAAATTCACCCCTCCACTTT
.	.	TRBV7-9	13	TRBJ1-1	CASSLREAPEAFF	TGTGCCAGCAGCTTAAGGGAGGCACCTGAAGCTTTCTTT
.	.	TRBV7-2	15	TRBJ1-6	CASSLAGVRNSPLHF	TGTGCCAGCAGCTTAGCGGGAGTCCGTAATTCACCCCTCCACTTT
TRBD2	.	TRBV5-4	15	TRBJ2-1	CASSSLAGEYNEQFF	TGTGCCAGCAGCTCACTAGCGGGAGAGTACAATGAGCAGTTCTTC
.	.	TRBV11-3	13	TRBJ2-3	CASSSDYPGTQYF	TGTGCCAGCAGCTCCGACTACCCGGGGACGCAGTATTTT
TRBD1	.	TRBV14	15	TRBJ2-5	CASSQRQGALETQYF	TGTGCCAGCAGCCAGCGACAGGGGGCTTTAGAGACCCAGTACTTC
.	few	TRBV6-1	12	TRBJ1-1	CASSFRGTEAFF	TGTGCCAGCAGTTTCAGGGGCACTGAAGCTTTCTTT
.	.	TRBV7-3	17	TRBJ1-2	CASSLHPSGTTNYGYTF	TGTGCCAGCAGCTTACATCCCTCAGGGACTACTAACTATGGCTACACCTTC
TRBD2	.	TRBV5-4	14	TRBJ2-1	CASRSGLAGVEQFF	TGTGCCAGCAGGTCGGGACTAGCGGGAGTTGAGCAGTTCTTC